The entry below describes one T cell receptor (beta chain). This clone has a single count. What this receptor recognizes is not known. No qualities accompany the bases; no much larger clone lies one base away. Single viable CD3+CD4+CD8-CD45RO+ cells were sorted as memory CD4+ T cells on a FACSAria II. CMV serostatus was determined with a Roche Elecsys assay detecting serum IgG against CMV pp150, pp28, p38 and p52. After the samples were thawed, total CD4+ T cells were enriched through positive selection using CD4 magnetic microbeads. The samples came from a different study that was designed specifically to examine the CD4+ T cell memory repertoire. Peripheral blood mononuclear cells were isolated and cryopreserved according to standard operating procedures, and serum was stored at -80 degrees C. The staining relied on CD3-PerCP (BW264/56), CD4-APC (RPA-T4), CD45RO-PE (UCHT1) and CD8-Pacific Orange (3B5) antibodies, and Sytox blue was used to exclude non-viable cells.

Trimming removed 4 bases from V and 1 base from J, leaving 7 bases between the germline ends. The CDR3 starts with the cysteine, ends with the phenylalanine, and has 13 residues. Only the CDR3 part of the read is kept: 39 bases, read in frame from the first base. CDR1 and CDR2, per the germline V gene (reference sequence), are MNHEY and SMNVEV. The sample is drawn from a study of memory CD4+ T cells and cytomegalovirus serostatus (dated by TCRdb to between 2017 and 2020). General notes on the study: The cohort included 35 or so healthy adults from Belgium, of whom 9 were CMV seropositive and 24 were CMV seronegative. To replicate a published TCR-based CMV serostatus classifier, the researchers sequenced the CD4+ memory TCRbeta repertoires of a Belgian cohort whose cytomegalovirus serostatus was known. Overall study results and their limits: Only CD4+CD45RO+ memory cells were sequenced, in contrast to the original study, which included naive and memory CD4+ and CD8+ populations. On the Belgian cohort, the classifier based on the original framework reached a median bootstrapped AUC of approximately 0.95, with a 95% CI of 0.76-1.00. Of over 150 previously reported CMV-associated TCRbeta sequences, approximately 70 appeared in the CD4+ memory repertoires, each in one to five individuals. Results were interpreted as suggesting that the CMV-associated TCR signature is largely present in the CD4+ memory repertoire. For predicting CMV serostatus, the median bootstrapped AUC was 0.95 using the original framework and 0.91 using a US-trained random forest.

Genomic DNA was extracted from sorted cells with the Quick-DNA Microprep Kit. Amplification of TCRbeta DNA was done with the immunoSEQ hsTCRbeta kit, following the protocol from the manufacturer. TCRbeta libraries were sequenced on an Illumina MiSeq instrument. On the authors' methods: After out-of-frame sequences were removed, 2,204,828 distinct TCRbeta sequences remained, averaging about 66,813 per individual. Two values were used to score each individual: the count of 150 to 200 previously reported CMV-associated TCRbeta sequences and the total count of productive distinct TCRbeta sequences. A beta-binomial model was reimplemented in Python, and scikit-learn random forests with default parameters were trained on data from the US cohort. Classifier performance on the Belgian cohort was summarized as median AUC with percentile confidence intervals calculated over 10,000 bootstrap iterations. In its TCRdb copy, this immuneACCESS table keeps in-frame sequences only and misses some clones. Where compared with another copy, unresolved V genes explain less than half of these, and the others have no known cause. V, J and clone size are those of that table, while D and trimming were read from the DNA. The sample table records approximately 53,000 clones; under 90% of these occur just once. The top ten hold roughly 0.6% of the sample.

This clonotype originated in an adult in good health and CMV-seronegative. Sequencing was done on a sample of memory CD4+ T cells from blood. The chain was built from TRBV27 and TRBJ1-2, and perhaps TRBD1 as D gene, on 5 matching bases. CDR3 protein: CASSSTVNYGYTF. The sequence in DNA is TGTGCCAGCAGTTCGACAGTTAACTATGGCTACACCTTC.